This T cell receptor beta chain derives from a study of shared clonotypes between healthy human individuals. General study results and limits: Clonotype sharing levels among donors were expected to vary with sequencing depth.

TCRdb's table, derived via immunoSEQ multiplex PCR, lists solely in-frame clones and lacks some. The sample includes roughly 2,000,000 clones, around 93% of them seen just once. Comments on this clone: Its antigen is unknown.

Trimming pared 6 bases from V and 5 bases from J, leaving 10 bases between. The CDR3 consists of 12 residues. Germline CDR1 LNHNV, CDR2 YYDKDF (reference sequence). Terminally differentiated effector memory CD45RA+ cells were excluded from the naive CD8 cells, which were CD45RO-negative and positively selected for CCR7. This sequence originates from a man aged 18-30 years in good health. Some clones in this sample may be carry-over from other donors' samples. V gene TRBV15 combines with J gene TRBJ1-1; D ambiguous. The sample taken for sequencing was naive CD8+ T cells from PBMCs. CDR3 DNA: TGTGCCACCAGTGGGTTGAGGACTGAAGCTTTCTTT. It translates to CATSGLRTEAFF.